The entry that follows covers one T cell receptor (beta chain) sequence. Its antigen remains unidentified. These data come from a study of T cells in Graves' hyperthyroidism and ophthalmopathy. Study results and limitations: From stable hyperthyroidism, ophthalmopathy was separated by a 13 V-J model.

Template material for amplifying TCR beta CDR3 regions consisted of RNA transcripts. Initially, a first-round RT-PCR of the TCR CDR3 employed the HTBI primer set. One entry per CDR3 protein results from TCRdb running MiXCR on the multiplex PCR reads. The data contain about 560,000 distinct CDR3 sequences, over 15% of them singletons. This clonotype was sampled from a woman aged 18-29 years with Graves' hyperthyroidism. Sequenced sample: blood.

This CDR3 reads CASSRQGSGELFF. CDR3 bases: TGTGCCAGCAGTCGACAGGGGTCCGGGGAGCTGTTTTTT. The V call is TRBV12-3 or TRBV12-4, the J call TRBJ2-2; 8 nucleotides line up with TRBD1. V lost 5 bases, J lost 6 bases, and 2 bases stayed unmatched. The CDR3 length is 13 residues.